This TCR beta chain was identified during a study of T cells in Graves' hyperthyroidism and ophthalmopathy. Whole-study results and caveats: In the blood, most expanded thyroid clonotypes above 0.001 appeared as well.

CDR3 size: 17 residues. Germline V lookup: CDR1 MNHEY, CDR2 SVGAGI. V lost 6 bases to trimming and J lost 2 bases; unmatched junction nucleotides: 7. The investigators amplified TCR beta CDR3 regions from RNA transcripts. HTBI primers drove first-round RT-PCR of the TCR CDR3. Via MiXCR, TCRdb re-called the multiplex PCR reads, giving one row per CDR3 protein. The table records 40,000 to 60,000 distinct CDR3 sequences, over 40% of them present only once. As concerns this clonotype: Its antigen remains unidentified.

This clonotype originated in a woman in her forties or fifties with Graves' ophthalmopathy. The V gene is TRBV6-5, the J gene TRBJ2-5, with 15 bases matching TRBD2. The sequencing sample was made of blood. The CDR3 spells CASRPGLAGGEQETQYF. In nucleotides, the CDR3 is TGTGCCAGCAGGCCCGGACTAGCGGGGGGGGAGCAAGAGACCCAGTACTTC.